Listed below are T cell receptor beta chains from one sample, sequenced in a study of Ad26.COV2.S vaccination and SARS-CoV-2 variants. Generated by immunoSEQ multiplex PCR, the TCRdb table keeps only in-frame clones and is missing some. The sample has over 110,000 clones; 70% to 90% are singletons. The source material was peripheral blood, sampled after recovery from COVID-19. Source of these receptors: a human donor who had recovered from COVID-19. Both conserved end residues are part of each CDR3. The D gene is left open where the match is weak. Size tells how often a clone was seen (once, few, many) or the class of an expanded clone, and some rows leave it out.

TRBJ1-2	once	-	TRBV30	TGTGCCTGGAGTGGCTGGAAGGGGGGGAATGTGTTCGACTATGGCTACACCTTC	CAWSGWKGGNVFDYGYTF
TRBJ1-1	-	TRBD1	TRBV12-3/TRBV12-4	TGTGCCAGCAGTTTAGGACAGGGCACTGAAGCTTTCTTT	CASSLGQGTEAFF
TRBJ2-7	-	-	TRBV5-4	TGTGCCAGCAGCCCGTTCCACGACTCCTACGAGCAGTACTTC	CASSPFHDSYEQYF
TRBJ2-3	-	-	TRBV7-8	TGTGCCAGCAGCTCCCCGGCCGAGGGAGATACGCAGTATTTT	CASSSPAEGDTQYF
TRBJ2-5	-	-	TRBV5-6	TGTGCCAGCAGCTTGGGCCAAGAGACCCAGTACTTC	CASSLGQETQYF
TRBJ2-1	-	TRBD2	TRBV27	TGTGCCAGCAGTTCTACTAGCGGGGGTAGGGATGAGCAGTTCTTC	CASSSTSGGRDEQFF
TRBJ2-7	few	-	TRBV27	TGTGCCAGCAGTTTATCGCAGGGCTACGAGCAGTACTTC	CASSLSQGYEQYF
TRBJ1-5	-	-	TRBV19	TGTGCCAGTAGCAGACAGTACAATCAGCCCCAGCATTTT	CASSRQYNQPQHF
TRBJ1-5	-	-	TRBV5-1	TGCGCCAGCAGACGCGACAGCGTCAATCAGCCCCAGCATTTT	CASRRDSVNQPQHF
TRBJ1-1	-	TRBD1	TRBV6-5	TGTGCCAGCAGACCTCGACAGGGGGCGGACACTGAAGCTTTCTTT	CASRPRQGADTEAFF
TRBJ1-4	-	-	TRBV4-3	TGCGCCAGCAGGCAAACCGGGTCCAGTAGGGGAAAACTGTTTTTT	CASRQTGSSRGKLFF
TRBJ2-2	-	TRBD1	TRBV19	TGTGCCAGTAGACCCGGGACAGGGGGGAGTGGCGGGGAGCTGTTTTTT	CASRPGTGGSGGELFF
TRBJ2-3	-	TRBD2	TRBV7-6	TGTGCCAGCAGCCTGACGGGACTAGAGCTTGATACGCAGTATTTT	CASSLTGLELDTQYF
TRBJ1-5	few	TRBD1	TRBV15	TGTGCCACCAGCAGAGCAGGGACAGCCTGGCAGCCCCAGCATTTT	CATSRAGTAWQPQHF
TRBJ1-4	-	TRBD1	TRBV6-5	TGTGCCAGCAGGCCCGGGACAGTTGGGGAAAAACTGTTTTTT	CASRPGTVGEKLFF
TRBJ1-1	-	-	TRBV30	TGTGCCTGGAGTGTACTGATTCTCAGGGGTATAGGTATGAACACTGAAGCTTTCTTT	CAWSVLILRGIGMNTEAFF
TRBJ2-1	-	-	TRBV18	TGTGCCAGCTCACCAAGCGGGACAACCCGATACAATGAGCAGTTCTTC	CASSPSGTTRYNEQFF
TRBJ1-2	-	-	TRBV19	TGTGCCAGTAGTATAAAGGGTAGTGAGTACGGCTACACCTTC	CASSIKGSEYGYTF
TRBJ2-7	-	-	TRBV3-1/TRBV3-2	TGTGCCAGCAGCCGGGTCCATGGCTACGAGCAGTACTTC	CASSRVHGYEQYF
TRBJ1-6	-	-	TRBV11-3	TGTGCCAGCAGCTTAGGAGGGGATTCACCCCTCCACTTT	CASSLGGDSPLHF
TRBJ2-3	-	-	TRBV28	TGTGCCAGCTTAGAGGGGGAAGTAACAGATACGCAGTATTTT	CASLEGEVTDTQYF
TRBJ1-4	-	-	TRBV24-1	TGTGCCACCAGTCGCGGGGGGCGAGGAGAAAAACTGTTTTTT	CATSRGGRGEKLFF
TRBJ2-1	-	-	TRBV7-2	TGTGCCAGCAGCTTAGGGCTAGTCGGCTACAATGAGCAGTTCTTC	CASSLGLVGYNEQFF